Each of the 5 T cell receptor beta chains below was sequenced from the same sample in a study of cytomegalovirus exposure and HLA in healthy donors. PCR amplification relied on 60 Vbeta primers (plus 13 Jbeta primers). Libraries were prepared by immunoSEQ multiplex PCR; TCRdb keeps only in-frame clonotypes and omits some of them. The profile covers around 210,000 clones, with 75% to 85% appearing a single time and around 0.38% taken by the ten largest. Sequencing used PBMCs. The source is a male donor in good health and CMV-seropositive.

Details on this clone: At one boundary the junction diverges from the germline segment, which might be a read error. The V gene is TRBV20-1, the J gene TRBJ2-7; possibly TRBD1 for D (6 bases). The V gene's germline CDR1 is DFQATT and CDR2 SNEGSKA (reference sequence). The CDR3 loop spans 11 amino acids. CDR3 in amino acids: CSARQGPEQCF. CDR3 nucleotide sequence: TGCAGTGCTCGTCAGGGGCCCGAGCAGTGCTTC.

The rearrangement uses TRBV7-3 and TRBJ2-3; D call uncertain. Germline lookup yields CDR1 SGHTA and CDR2 FQGTGA. Trimming stripped 3 bases from V and 6 bases from J, with 13 bases between. CDR3 length: 14 amino acids. The CDR3 loop is CASSFSPRPDTQYF. The CDR3 coding sequence is TGTGCCAGCAGCTTTAGCCCAAGGCCGGATACGCAGTATTTT.

The V gene is TRBV7-2, the J gene TRBJ1-1, with 9 bases lining up with TRBD1. Trimming cost V 5 bases and J 4 bases; bases outside gene matches: 5. Germline-derived CDR1 and CDR2 are SGHTA and FQGNSA. This CDR3 spans 14 amino acids. CDR3 loop: CASSPGTGITEAFF. Here the CDR3 DNA reads TGTGCCAGCAGCCCCGGGACAGGGATCACTGAAGCTTTCTTT. The full variable domain, completed using reference TRBV7-2 and TRBJ1-1, is GAGVSQSPSNKVTEKGKDVELRCDPISGHTALYWYRQSLGQGLEFLIYFQGNSAPDKSGLPSDRFSAERTGGSVSTLTIQRTQQEDSAVYLCASSPGTGITEAFFGQGTRLTVV.

This clone occurred once. CDR3 DNA sequence: TGTGCTAGTGGTTTGTACGGGACAGGGAGAGCTTTCTTT. Encoded protein: CASGLYGTGRAFF. The gene calls are TRBV12-5 and TRBJ1-1; 9 positions match TRBD1. V dropped 2 bases and J dropped 10; count of bases not matched to a gene: 5. This CDR3 comprises 13 residues. Germline CDR1 reads LGHNT; CDR2 reads FRNRAP.

This chain links TRBV25-1 with TRBJ1-1; 9 nucleotides align to TRBD1. This CDR3 is 15 amino acids long. Germline-derived CDR1 and CDR2 are MGHDK and SYGVNS. With 3 bases clipped from V and 1 base from J, the junction kept 3 bases outside the gene matches. CDR3 nucleotide sequence: TGTGCCAGCAGTGATGGGACAGGGAGGAACACTGAAGCTTTCTTT. Translation gives CASSDGTGRNTEAFF.